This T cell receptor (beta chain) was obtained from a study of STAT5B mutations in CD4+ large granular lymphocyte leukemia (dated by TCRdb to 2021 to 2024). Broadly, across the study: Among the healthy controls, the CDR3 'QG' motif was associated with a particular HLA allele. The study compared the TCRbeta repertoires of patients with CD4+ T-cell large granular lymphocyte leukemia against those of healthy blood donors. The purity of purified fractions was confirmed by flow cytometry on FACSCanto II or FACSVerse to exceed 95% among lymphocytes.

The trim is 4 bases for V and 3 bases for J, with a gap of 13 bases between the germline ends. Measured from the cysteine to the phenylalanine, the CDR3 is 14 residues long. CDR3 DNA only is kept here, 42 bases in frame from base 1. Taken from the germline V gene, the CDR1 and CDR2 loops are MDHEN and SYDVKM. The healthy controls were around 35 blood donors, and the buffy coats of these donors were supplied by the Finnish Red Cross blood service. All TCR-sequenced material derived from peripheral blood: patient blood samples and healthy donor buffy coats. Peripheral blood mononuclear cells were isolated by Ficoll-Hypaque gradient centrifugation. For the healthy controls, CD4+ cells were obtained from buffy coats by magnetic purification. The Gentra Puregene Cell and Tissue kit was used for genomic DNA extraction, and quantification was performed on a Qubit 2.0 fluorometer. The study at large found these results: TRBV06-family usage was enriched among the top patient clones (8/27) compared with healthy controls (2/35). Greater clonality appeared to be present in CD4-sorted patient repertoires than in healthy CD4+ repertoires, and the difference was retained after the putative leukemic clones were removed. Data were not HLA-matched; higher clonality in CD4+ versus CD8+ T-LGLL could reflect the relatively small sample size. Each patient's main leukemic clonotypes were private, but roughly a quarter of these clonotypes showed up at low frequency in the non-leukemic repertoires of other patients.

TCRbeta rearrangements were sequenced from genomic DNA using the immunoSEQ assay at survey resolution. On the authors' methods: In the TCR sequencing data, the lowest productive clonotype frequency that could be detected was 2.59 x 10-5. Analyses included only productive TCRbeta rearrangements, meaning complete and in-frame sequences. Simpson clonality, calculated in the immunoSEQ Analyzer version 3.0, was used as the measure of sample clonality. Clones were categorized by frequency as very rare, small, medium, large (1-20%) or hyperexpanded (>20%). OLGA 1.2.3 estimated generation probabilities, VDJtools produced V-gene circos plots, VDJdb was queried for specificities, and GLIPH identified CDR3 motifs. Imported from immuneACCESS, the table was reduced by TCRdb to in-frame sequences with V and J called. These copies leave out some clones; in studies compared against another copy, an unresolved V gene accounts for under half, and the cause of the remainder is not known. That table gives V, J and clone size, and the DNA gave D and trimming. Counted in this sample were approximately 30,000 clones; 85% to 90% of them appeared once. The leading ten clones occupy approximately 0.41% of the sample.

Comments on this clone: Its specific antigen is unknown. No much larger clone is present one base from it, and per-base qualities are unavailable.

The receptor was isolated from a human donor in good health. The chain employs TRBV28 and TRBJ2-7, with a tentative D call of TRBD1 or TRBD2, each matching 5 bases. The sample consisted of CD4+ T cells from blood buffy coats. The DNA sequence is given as TGTGCCAGCAGTTCCCCCGGGACGTTCTACGAGCAGTACTTC. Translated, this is CASSSPGTFYEQYF.